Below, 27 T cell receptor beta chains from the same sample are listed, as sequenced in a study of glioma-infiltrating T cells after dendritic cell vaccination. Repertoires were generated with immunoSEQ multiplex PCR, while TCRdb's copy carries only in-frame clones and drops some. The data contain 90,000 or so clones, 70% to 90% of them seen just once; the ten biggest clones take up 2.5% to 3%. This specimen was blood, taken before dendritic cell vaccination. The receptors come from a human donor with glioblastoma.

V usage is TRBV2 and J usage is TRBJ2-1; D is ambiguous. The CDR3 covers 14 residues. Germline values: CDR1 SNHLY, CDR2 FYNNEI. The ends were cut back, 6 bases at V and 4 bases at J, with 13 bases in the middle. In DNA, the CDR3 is TGTGCCAGCAGGGTAGCCTCCCAGTACAATGAGCAGTTCTTC. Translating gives CASRVASQYNEQFF.

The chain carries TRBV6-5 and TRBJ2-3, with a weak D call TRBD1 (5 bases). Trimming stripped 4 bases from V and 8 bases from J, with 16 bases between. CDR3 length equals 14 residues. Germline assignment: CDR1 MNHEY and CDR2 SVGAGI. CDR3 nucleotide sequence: TGTGCCAGCAGTTCCCAGGGTTTCCGAGGTACGCAGTATTTT. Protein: CASSSQGFRGTQYF.

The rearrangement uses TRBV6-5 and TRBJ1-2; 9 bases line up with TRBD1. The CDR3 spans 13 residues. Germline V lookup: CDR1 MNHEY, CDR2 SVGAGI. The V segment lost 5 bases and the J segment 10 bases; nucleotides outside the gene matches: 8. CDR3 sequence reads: CASSRDRDHDYTF. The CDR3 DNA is TGTGCCAGCAGTAGGGACAGGGACCATGACTACACCTTC.

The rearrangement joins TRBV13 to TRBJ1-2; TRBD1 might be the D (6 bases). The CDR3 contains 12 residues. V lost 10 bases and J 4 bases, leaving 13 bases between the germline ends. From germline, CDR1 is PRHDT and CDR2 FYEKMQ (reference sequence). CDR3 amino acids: CAIPGHAYGYTF. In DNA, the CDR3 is TGTGCCATCCCGGGACACGCCTATGGCTACACCTTC.

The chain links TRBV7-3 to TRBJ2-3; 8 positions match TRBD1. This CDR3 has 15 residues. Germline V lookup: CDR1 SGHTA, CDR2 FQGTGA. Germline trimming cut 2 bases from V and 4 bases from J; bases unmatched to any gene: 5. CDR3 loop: CASSLQGALADTQYF. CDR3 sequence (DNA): TGTGCCAGCAGCTTACAGGGGGCGCTGGCAGATACGCAGTATTTT.

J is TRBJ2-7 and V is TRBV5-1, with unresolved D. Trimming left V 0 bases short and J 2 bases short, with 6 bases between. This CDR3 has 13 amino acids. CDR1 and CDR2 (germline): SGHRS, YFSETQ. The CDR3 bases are TGCGCCAGCAGCTTGGGGCCGACCTACGAGCAGTACTTC. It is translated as CASSLGPTYEQYF.

The CDR3 region is CAWSVSVKVSYNYEQYF. The CDR3 DNA is TGTGCCTGGAGTGTCAGCGTGAAAGTGTCATATAACTACGAGCAGTACTTC. This sequence joins TRBV30 and TRBJ2-7, with D uncertain. The germline V gene encodes CDR1 GTSNPN and CDR2 SVGIG (reference sequence). The CDR3 extends over 17 amino acids. Trimming cost V 0 bases and J 3 bases, with 21 bases left between them.

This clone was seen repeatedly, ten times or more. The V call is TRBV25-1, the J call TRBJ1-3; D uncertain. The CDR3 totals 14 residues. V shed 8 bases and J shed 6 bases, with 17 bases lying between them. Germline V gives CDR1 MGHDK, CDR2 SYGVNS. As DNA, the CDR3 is TGTGCCAGCCAACAACAGAGTCTGGAAAACACCATATATTTT. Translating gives CASQQQSLENTIYF.

CDR3 in amino acids: CASSPFGTGLEKLFF. The CDR3 DNA reads TGCGCCAGCAGCCCGTTTGGGACAGGGCTAGAAAAACTGTTTTTT. The chain has TRBV5-1 and TRBJ1-4, with 9 positions matching TRBD1. The germline gives CDR1 SGHRS, CDR2 YFSETQ. CDR3 length: 15 amino acids. J lost 8 bases, V lost 4 bases, and 9 bases had no gene match.

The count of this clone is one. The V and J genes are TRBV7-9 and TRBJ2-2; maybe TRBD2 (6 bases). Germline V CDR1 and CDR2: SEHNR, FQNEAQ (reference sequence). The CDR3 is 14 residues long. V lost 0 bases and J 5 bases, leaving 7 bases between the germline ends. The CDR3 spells CASSLAGGTGELFF. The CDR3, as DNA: TGTGCCAGCAGCTTAGCGGGGGGAACCGGGGAGCTGTTTTTT.

CDR3 region: CASSIWTGNSYNEQFF. CDR3 in DNA: TGTGCCAGCAGCATATGGACGGGAAACTCCTACAATGAGCAGTTCTTC. This chain connects TRBV7-9 to TRBJ2-1; possibly TRBD2 for D (5 bases). Trimming pared 5 bases from V and 0 bases from J, leaving 14 bases between. The germline gives CDR1 SEHNR, CDR2 FQNEAQ (reference sequence). The CDR3 spans 16 residues. The whole variable domain, remainder taken from reference TRBV7-9 and TRBJ2-1, is DTGVSQNPRHKITKRGQNVTFRCDPISEHNRLYWYRQTLGQGPEFLTYFQNEAQLEKSRLLSDRFSAERPKGSFSTLEIQRTEQGDSAMYLCASSIWTGNSYNEQFFGPGTRLTVL.

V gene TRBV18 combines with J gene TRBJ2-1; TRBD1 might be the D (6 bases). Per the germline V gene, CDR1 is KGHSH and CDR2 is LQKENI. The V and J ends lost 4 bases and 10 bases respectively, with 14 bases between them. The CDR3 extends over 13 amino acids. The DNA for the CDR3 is TGTGCCAGCTCACTACAACAGGGTAACGAGCAGTTCTTC. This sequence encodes CASSLQQGNEQFF.

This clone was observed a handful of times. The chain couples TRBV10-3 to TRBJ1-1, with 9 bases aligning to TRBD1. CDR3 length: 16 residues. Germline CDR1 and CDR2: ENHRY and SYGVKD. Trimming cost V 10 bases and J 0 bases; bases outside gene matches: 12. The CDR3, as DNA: TGTGCCACTCGCGGACCAGGACAGGGGTTGAACACTGAAGCTTTCTTT. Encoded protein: CATRGPGQGLNTEAFF.

The CDR3 here is CASSLVPDSLNTIYF. CDR3 in DNA: TGTGCCAGCAGCTTAGTGCCAGATTCTTTAAACACCATATATTTT. This chain uses TRBV11-2 with TRBJ1-3, with D hard to call. Germline CDR1 and CDR2: SGHAT and FQNNGV. The CDR3 covers 15 residues. V lost 1 base to trimming and J lost 6 bases, with 13 bases between them. The full variable domain, with the rest looked up from reference TRBV11-2 and TRBJ1-3, is EAGVAQSPRYKIIEKRQSVAFWCNPISGHATLYWYQQILGQGPKLLIQFQNNGVVDDSQLPKDRFSAERLKGVDSTLKIQPAKLEDSAVYLCASSLVPDSLNTIYFGEGSWLTVV.

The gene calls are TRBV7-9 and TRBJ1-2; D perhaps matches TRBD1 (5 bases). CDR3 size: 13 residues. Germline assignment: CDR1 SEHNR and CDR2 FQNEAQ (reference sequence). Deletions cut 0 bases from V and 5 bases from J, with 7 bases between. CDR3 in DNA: TGTGCCAGCAGCTTAGCAGGGGATTATGGCTACACCTTC. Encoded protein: CASSLAGDYGYTF.

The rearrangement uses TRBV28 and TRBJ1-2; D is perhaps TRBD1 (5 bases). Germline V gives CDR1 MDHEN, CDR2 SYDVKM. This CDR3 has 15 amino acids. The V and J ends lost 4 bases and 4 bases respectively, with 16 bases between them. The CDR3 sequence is CASSSLGGVGYGYTF. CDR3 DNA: TGTGCCAGCAGTTCCCTGGGGGGGGTGGGCTATGGCTACACCTTC.

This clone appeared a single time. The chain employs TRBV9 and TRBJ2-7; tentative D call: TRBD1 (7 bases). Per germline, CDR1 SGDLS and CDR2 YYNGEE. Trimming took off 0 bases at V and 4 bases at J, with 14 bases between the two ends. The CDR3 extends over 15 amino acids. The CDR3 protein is CASSVGGTADYEQYF. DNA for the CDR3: TGTGCCAGCAGCGTAGGCGGGACAGCGGATTACGAGCAGTACTTC. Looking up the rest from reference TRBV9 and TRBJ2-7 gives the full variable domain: DSGVTQTPKHLITATGQRVTLRCSPRSGDLSVYWYQQSLDQGLQFLIQYYNGEERAKGNILERFSAQQFPDLHSELNLSSLELGDSALYFCASSVGGTADYEQYFGPGTRLTVT.

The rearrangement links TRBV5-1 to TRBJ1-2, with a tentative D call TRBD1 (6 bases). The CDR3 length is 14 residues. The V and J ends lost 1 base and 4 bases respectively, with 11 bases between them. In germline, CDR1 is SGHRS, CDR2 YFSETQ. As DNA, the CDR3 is TGCGCCAGCAGCTTGAACAGGGCGTCCTATGGCTACACCTTC. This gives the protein CASSLNRASYGYTF.

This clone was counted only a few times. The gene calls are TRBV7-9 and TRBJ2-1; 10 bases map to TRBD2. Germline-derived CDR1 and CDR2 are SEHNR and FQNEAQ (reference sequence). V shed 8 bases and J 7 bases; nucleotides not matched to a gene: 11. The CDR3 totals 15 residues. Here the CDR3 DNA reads TGTGCCAGCGGCCTACTCGGGACTAGCGTGAATGAGCAGTTCTTC. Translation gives CASGLLGTSVNEQFF.

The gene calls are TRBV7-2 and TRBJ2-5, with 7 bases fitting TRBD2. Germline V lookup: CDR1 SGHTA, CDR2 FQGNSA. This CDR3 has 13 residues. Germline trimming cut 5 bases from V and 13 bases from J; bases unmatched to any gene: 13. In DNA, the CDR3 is TGTGCCAGCAGCACCAGCGGGGCGGGCGGAAGGTACTTC. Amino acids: CASSTSGAGGRYF.

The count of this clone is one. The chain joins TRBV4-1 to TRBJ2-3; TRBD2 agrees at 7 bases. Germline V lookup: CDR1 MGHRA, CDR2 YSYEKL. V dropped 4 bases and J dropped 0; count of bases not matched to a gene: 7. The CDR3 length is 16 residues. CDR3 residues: CASSPLGGESTDTQYF. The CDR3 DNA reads TGCGCCAGCAGCCCCCTGGGAGGGGAGAGCACAGATACGCAGTATTTT.

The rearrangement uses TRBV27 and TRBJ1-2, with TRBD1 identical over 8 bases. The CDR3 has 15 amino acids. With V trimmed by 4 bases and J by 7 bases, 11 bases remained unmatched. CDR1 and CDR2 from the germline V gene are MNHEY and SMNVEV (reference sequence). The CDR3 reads CASSSGAGGAGGYTF. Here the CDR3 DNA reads TGTGCCAGCAGTTCCGGGGCAGGGGGCGCCGGTGGCTACACCTTC.

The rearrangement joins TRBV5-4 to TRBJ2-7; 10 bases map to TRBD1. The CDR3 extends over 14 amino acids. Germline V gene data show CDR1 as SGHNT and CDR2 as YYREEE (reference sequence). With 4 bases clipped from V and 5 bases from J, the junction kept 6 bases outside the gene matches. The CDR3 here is CASSNRDRGHEQYF. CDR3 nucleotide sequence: TGTGCCAGCAGCAACCGGGACAGGGGCCACGAGCAGTACTTC.

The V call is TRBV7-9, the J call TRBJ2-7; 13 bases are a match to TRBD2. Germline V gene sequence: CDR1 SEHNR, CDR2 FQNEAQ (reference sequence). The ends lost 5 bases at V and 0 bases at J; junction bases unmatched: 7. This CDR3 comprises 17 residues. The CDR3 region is CASSPTSGRFRSYEQYF. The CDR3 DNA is TGTGCCAGCAGCCCGACTAGCGGGAGGTTCCGCTCCTACGAGCAGTACTTC.

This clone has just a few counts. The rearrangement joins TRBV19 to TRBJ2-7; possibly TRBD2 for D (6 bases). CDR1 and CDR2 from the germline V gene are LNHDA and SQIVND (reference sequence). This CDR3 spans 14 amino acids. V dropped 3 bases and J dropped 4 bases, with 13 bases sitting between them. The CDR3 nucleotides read TGTGCCAGTAGTATGGAGGGTAGCAGGTACGAGCAGTACTTC. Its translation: CASSMEGSRYEQYF.

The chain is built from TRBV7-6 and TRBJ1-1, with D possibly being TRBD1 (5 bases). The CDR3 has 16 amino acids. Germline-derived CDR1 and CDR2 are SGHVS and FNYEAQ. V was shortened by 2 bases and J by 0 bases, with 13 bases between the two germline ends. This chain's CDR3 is CASSLIPGGVNTEAFF. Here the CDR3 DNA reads TGTGCCAGCAGCTTAATCCCGGGGGGAGTGAACACTGAAGCTTTCTTT.

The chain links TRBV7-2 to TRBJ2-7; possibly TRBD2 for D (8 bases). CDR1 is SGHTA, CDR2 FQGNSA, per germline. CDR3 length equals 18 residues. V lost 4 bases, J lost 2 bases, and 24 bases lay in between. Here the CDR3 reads CASSSRGAAGAVTYEQYF. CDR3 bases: TGTGCCAGCAGCTCCAGGGGGGCAGCGGGGGCGGTCACCTACGAGCAGTACTTC.